This T cell receptor (beta chain) was sequenced during a study of cytomegalovirus exposure and HLA in healthy donors. This clone was observed a few times. PCR employed 60 Vbeta and 13 Jbeta primers. Method: immunoSEQ multiplex PCR; TCRdb's copy keeps in-frame clones and lacks some. The data contain over 75,000 clones, around four fifths of them singletons. Unmatched junction bases numbered 6, after V lost 1 base and J lost 0 bases. The CDR3 has 17 residues. Germline V gene data show CDR1 as SGHRS and CDR2 as YFSETQ. The sample was PBMCs. V gene TRBV5-1 combines with J gene TRBJ1-3; 8 nucleotides line up with TRBD1. The sequence came from a man between 45 and 60 years old in good health and CMV-seropositive. CDR3 DNA sequence: TGCGCCAGCAGCTTGTCGGGACAGGTCAGCTCTGGAAACACCATATATTTT. Amino acid sequence: CASSLSGQVSSGNTIYF.